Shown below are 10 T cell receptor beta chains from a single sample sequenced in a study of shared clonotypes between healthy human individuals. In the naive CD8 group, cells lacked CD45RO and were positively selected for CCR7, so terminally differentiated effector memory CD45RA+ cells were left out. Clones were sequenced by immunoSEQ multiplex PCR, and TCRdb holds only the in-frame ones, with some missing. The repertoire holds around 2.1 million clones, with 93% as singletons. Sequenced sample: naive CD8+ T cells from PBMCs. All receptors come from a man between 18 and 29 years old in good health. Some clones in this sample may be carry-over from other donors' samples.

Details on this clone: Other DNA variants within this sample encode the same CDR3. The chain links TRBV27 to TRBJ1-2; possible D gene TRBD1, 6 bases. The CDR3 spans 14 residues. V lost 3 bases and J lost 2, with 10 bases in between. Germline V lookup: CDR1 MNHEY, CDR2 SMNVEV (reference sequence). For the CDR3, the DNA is TGTGCCAGCAGTTTTACAGGGTCAAACTATGGCTACACCTTC. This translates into CASSFTGSNYGYTF.

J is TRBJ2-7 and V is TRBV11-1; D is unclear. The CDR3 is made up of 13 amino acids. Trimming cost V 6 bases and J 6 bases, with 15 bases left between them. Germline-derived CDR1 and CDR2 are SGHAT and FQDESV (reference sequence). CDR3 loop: CASSYTAGVEQYF. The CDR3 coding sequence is TGTGCCAGCAGTTATACTGCTGGCGTCGAGCAGTACTTC.

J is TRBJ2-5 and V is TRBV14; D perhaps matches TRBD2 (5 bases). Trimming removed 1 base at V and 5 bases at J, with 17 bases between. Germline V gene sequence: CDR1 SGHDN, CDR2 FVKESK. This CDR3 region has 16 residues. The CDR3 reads CASSQGLAYDAETQYF. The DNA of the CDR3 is TGTGCCAGCAGCCAAGGTTTAGCGTACGATGCGGAGACCCAGTACTTC.

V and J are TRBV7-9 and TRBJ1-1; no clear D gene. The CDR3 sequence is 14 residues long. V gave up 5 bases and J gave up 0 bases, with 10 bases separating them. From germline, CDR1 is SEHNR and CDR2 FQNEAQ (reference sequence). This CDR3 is CASSADELNTEAFF. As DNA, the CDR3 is TGTGCCAGCAGCGCGGACGAGTTGAACACTGAAGCTTTCTTT. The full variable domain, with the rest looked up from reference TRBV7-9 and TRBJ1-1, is DTGVSQNPRHKITKRGQNVTFRCDPISEHNRLYWYRQTLGQGPEFLTYFQNEAQLEKSRLLSDRFSAERPKGSFSTLEIQRTEQGDSAMYLCASSADELNTEAFFGQGTRLTVV.

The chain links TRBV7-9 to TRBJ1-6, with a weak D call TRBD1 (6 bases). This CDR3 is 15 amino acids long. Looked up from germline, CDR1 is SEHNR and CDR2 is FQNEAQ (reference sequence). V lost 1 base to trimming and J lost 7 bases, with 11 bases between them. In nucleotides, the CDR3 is TGTGCCAGCAGCTTAGGGGGGCCTTCAAATTCACCCCTCCACTTT. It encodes CASSLGGPSNSPLHF.

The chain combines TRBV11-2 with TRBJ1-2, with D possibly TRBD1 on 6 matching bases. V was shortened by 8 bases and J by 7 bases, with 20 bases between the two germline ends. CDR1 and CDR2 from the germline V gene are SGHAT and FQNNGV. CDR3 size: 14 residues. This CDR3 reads CASGDNRDPFGYTF. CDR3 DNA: TGTGCCAGCGGCGATAACAGGGACCCCTTTGGCTACACCTTC.

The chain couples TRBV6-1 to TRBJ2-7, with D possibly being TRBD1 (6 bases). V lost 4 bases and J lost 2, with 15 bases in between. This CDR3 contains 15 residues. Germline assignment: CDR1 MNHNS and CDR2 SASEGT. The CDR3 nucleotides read TGTGCCAGCAGTGCCACAGGGACCTCGGCCTACGAGCAGTACTTC. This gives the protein CASSATGTSAYEQYF.

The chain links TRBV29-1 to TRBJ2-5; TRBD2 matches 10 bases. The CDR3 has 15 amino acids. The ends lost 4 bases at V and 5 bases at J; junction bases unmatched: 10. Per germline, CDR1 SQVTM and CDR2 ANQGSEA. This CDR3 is CSVVGSGRAWETQYF. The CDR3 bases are TGCAGCGTTGTTGGGAGCGGGAGGGCCTGGGAGACCCAGTACTTC.

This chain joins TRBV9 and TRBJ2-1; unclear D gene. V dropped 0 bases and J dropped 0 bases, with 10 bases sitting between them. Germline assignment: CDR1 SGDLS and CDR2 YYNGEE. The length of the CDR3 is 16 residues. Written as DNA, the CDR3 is TGTGCCAGCAGCGTAGAGGCAGGCGGCTCCTACAATGAGCAGTTCTTC. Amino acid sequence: CASSVEAGGSYNEQFF.

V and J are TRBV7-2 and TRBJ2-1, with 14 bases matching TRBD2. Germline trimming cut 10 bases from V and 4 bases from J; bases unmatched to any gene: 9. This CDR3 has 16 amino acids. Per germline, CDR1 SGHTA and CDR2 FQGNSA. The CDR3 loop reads CATRGTSGRAYNEQFF. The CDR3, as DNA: TGTGCCACTAGAGGGACTAGCGGGAGAGCGTACAATGAGCAGTTCTTC. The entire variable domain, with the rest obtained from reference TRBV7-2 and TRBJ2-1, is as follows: GAGVSQSPSNKVTEKGKDVELRCDPISGHTALYWYRQSLGQGLEFLIYFQGNSAPDKSGLPSDRFSAERTGGSVSTLTIQRTQQEDSAVYLCATRGTSGRAYNEQFFGPGTRLTVL.